Following are 9 T cell receptor beta chains from one sample sequenced in a study of blood T cell repertoires in COVID-19. Generated by immunoSEQ multiplex PCR, the TCRdb table keeps only in-frame clones and is missing some. The table records roughly 250,000 clones, 75% to 90% of them present only once. Sequencing was done on a sample of peripheral blood. These receptors all stem from a man aged 55 to 70 who had recovered from COVID-19.

The genes are TRBV20-1 and TRBJ2-1, with 10 bases identical to TRBD2. The germline CDR1 and CDR2 sequences are DFQATT and SNEGSKA (reference sequence). This CDR3 has 11 amino acids. Trimming took 8 bases from V and 8 from J; bases not matched to a gene: 3. CDR3 sequence reads: CSLAGEHEQFF. Here the CDR3 DNA reads TGCAGTCTAGCGGGGGAACATGAGCAGTTCTTC.

This chain links TRBV5-1 with TRBJ2-5, with 8 positions matching TRBD2. The CDR3 covers 16 residues. V was clipped by 4 bases and J by 4 bases; unmatched bases: 12. Germline V lookup: CDR1 SGHRS, CDR2 YFSETQ. The CDR3 DNA sequence: TGCGCCAGCAGCCCCGGGACTAGTCAAAGGGGAGAGACCCAGTACTTC. The encoded protein is CASSPGTSQRGETQYF.

The gene calls are TRBV18 and TRBJ1-1, with TRBD1 matching over 8 bases. The CDR3 consists of 15 residues. Germline values: CDR1 KGHSH, CDR2 LQKENI. V was pared by 1 base and J by 3 bases, with 4 bases of the junction left unmatched. The CDR3, as DNA: TGTGCCAGCTCACCACGACCAGGGGGCCACACTGAAGCTTTCTTT. Translation: CASSPRPGGHTEAFF. The whole variable domain, filled in from reference TRBV18 and TRBJ1-1, reads NAGVMQNPRHLVRRRGQEARLRCSPMKGHSHVYWYRQLPEEGLKFMVYLQKENIIDESGMPKERFSAEFPKEGPSILRIQQVVRGDSAAYFCASSPRPGGHTEAFFGQGTRLTVV.

This clone was seen just once. The sample carries other DNA sequences with the same CDR3. The chain couples TRBV5-1 to TRBJ1-4; D is ambiguous. The CDR3 loop spans 15 amino acids. Germline CDR1 SGHRS, CDR2 YFSETQ. Between the trimmed V and J ends, which lost 0 bases and 1 base, there was a span of 7 bases. Written as DNA, the CDR3 is TGCGCCAGCAGCTTGGGGCGGGGAACTAATGAAAAACTGTTTTTT. Translating it yields CASSLGRGTNEKLFF.

The chain uses TRBV5-1 and TRBJ1-1, with D perhaps matching TRBD1 (5 bases). The germline V and J ends were trimmed by 0 bases and 4 bases, with 10 bases remaining between them. Per the germline V gene, CDR1 is SGHRS and CDR2 is YFSETQ. The CDR3 runs to 14 residues. The CDR3 is CASSLDFGGTEAFF. The CDR3 bases are TGCGCCAGCAGCTTGGATTTCGGGGGCACTGAAGCTTTCTTT.

The chain uses TRBV19 and TRBJ1-1; D uncertain. This CDR3 has 15 amino acids. Trimming left V 5 bases short and J 1 base short, with 14 bases between. Germline V gene data show CDR1 as LNHDA and CDR2 as SQIVND (reference sequence). CDR3 in amino acids: CASSVRAITNTEAFF. CDR3 nucleotide sequence: TGTGCCAGTAGTGTGCGCGCTATAACGAACACTGAAGCTTTCTTT.

The rearrangement uses TRBV5-1 and TRBJ1-4, with D uncertain. Germline CDR1 SGHRS, CDR2 YFSETQ. The CDR3 is 15 residues long. V lost 5 bases to trimming and J lost 0 bases, with 11 bases between them. CDR3 sequence: CASSPHGATNEKLFF. CDR3 sequence (DNA): TGCGCCAGCAGTCCCCATGGAGCAACTAATGAAAAACTGTTTTTT.

The chain combines TRBV6-5 with TRBJ1-5; D is undetermined. V lost 5 bases, J lost 4 bases, and 15 bases lay in between. Per germline, CDR1 MNHEY and CDR2 SVGAGI. This CDR3 is built from 15 residues. The DNA of the CDR3 is TGTGCCAGCAGTCCTCTCACCCTAAATAATCAGCCCCAGCATTTT. Translation gives CASSPLTLNNQPQHF.

This clone was seen only once. This sequence joins TRBV29-1 and TRBJ2-1; 13 positions agree with TRBD2. The CDR3 is 14 residues long. Per germline, CDR1 SQVTM and CDR2 ANQGSEA. The junction had 8 bases not matched to a gene; V was cut back by 6 bases and J by 9 bases. For the CDR3, the DNA is TGCAGCGTGAGGGAGGGGACTAGCGGGATTGAGCAGTTCTTC. Residues: CSVREGTSGIEQFF.